These 15 T cell receptor beta chains were all obtained from the same sample, sequenced in a study of PD-1 blockade in classical Hodgkin lymphoma. Every patient relapsed after autologous stem cell transplantation, and brentuximab vedotin exposure varied. Libraries were prepared by immunoSEQ multiplex PCR; TCRdb keeps only in-frame clonotypes and omits some of them. The data hold roughly 30,000 clones, with approximately 70% observed a single time. Sequences were derived from peripheral blood mononuclear cells (PBMCs), sampled before the second cycle of nivolumab. Receptors originate from a human donor with classical Hodgkin lymphoma.

CDR3 DNA sequence: TGTGCCAGCAGCGACGGTATGGGGCTGTCAGGCAATCAGCCCCAGCATTTT. Translating it yields CASSDGMGLSGNQPQHF. The chain recombines TRBV28 with TRBJ1-5, with a weak D call TRBD1 (5 bases). The CDR3 consists of 17 residues. V was clipped by 6 bases and J by 2 bases, with 20 bases between them. The V gene's germline CDR1 is MDHEN and CDR2 SYDVKM.

The V and J genes are TRBV6-5 and TRBJ2-3, with unresolved D. Germline V gene data show CDR1 as MNHEY and CDR2 as SVGAGI. V was clipped by 6 bases and J by 2 bases, with 12 bases between them. CDR3 length: 14 residues. The CDR3 DNA reads as TGTGCCAGCAGCCTCCTAGAGGACACAGATACGCAGTATTTT. Protein: CASSLLEDTDTQYF.

J is TRBJ2-7 and V is TRBV7-2; D is uncertain. V was clipped by 0 bases and J by 2 bases, with 5 bases between them. From germline, CDR1 is SGHTA and CDR2 FQGNSA. This CDR3 region has 13 residues. CDR3 DNA sequence: TGTGCCAGCAGCTTAGCGGGGACCTACGAGCAGTACTTC. This translates into CASSLAGTYEQYF.

This clone was observed a few times. The V gene is TRBV5-1, the J gene TRBJ2-5; D is perhaps TRBD1 or TRBD2 (5 bases each). With 4 bases removed from V and 5 bases from J, the gap between germline ends came to 12 bases. Germline-derived CDR1 and CDR2 are SGHRS and YFSETQ. The CDR3 spans 13 residues. CDR3 amino acids: CASSRGRGETQYF. CDR3 nucleotides: TGCGCCAGCAGCAGGGGACGAGGGGAGACCCAGTACTTC.

This rearrangement joins TRBV5-4 to TRBJ1-1; D remains unclear. This CDR3 has 11 residues. Trimming shortened V by 0 bases and J by 6 bases, and 3 bases separated the two germline ends. Germline V gene lookup returns CDR1 SGHNT and CDR2 YYREEE (reference sequence). CDR3 sequence reads: CASSLGPEAFF. Written as DNA, the CDR3 is TGTGCCAGCAGCTTGGGCCCTGAAGCTTTCTTT.

This chain uses TRBV28 with TRBJ2-7; 7 bases align to TRBD2. Germline V gene data show CDR1 as MDHEN and CDR2 as SYDVKM. This CDR3 is 17 amino acids long. The V and J ends lost 6 bases and 3 bases, in that order; junction bases with no gene match: 17. The CDR3 reads CASRASRGGLVFYEQYF. CDR3 DNA sequence: TGTGCCAGCAGGGCGTCGAGGGGTGGACTAGTATTCTACGAGCAGTACTTC.

The chain employs TRBV9 and TRBJ2-1; 8 bases line up with TRBD2. The CDR3 length is 13 residues. Germline lookup yields CDR1 SGDLS and CDR2 YYNGEE. The ends lost 3 bases at V and 5 bases at J; junction bases unmatched: 1. This chain's CDR3 is CASSAGLDNEQFF. The CDR3 DNA is TGTGCCAGCAGCGCGGGACTAGACAATGAGCAGTTCTTC.

The genes are TRBV5-1 and TRBJ1-5; TRBD1 matches 9 bases. This CDR3 contains 16 residues. Unmatched junction bases numbered 8, after V lost 0 bases and J lost 7 bases. CDR1 is SGHRS, CDR2 YFSETQ, per germline. CDR3 region: CASSLAQRDRDQPQHF. CDR3 coding DNA: TGCGCCAGCAGCTTGGCCCAGCGGGACAGGGACCAGCCCCAGCATTTT.

About this clone: The same CDR3 arises from other DNA sequences in this sample as well. This sequence joins TRBV10-1 and TRBJ2-2; unclear D gene. V was cut by 6 bases and J by 5 bases, with 7 bases left in between. Germline V gene sequence: CDR1 WNHNN, CDR2 SYGVQD (reference sequence). The CDR3 contains 12 residues. CDR3 amino acids: CASSTGTGELFF. The CDR3, as DNA: TGCGCCAGCAGCACCGGGACCGGGGAGCTGTTTTTT.

This sequence joins TRBV6-6 and TRBJ1-4; 7 bases are shared with TRBD1. There are 15 residues in the CDR3. Germline V lookup: CDR1 MNHNY, CDR2 SVGAGI (reference sequence). V dropped 5 bases and J dropped 4; count of bases not matched to a gene: 7. Here the CDR3 reads CASSKTGTLNEKLFF. The CDR3 region has the DNA TGTGCCAGCAGTAAGACAGGGACCCTTAATGAAAAACTGTTTTTT.

The chain is built from TRBV5-1 and TRBJ2-2; 12 positions agree with TRBD1. From germline, CDR1 is SGHRS and CDR2 YFSETQ. This CDR3 comprises 18 residues. V lost 4 bases, J lost 3 bases, and 10 bases stayed unmatched. Here the CDR3 reads CASSDRDRGRTDTGELFF. DNA of the CDR3: TGCGCCAGCAGCGACCGGGACAGGGGGCGCACGGACACCGGGGAGCTGTTTTTT.

The gene calls are TRBV5-1 and TRBJ2-5; TRBD2 matches at 15 bases. The CDR3 runs 17 residues. With V trimmed by 4 bases and J by 5 bases, 9 bases remained unmatched. Germline V gives CDR1 SGHRS, CDR2 YFSETQ. The CDR3: CASSTGLAGGPAETQYF. The CDR3 nucleotides are TGCGCCAGCAGCACCGGACTAGCGGGGGGGCCGGCGGAGACCCAGTACTTC.

By share of the sample, this clone is medium-sized. V and J are TRBV19 and TRBJ1-1; 10 bases match TRBD1. V was clipped by 3 bases and J by 6 bases; unmatched bases: 4. Germline V lookup: CDR1 LNHDA, CDR2 SQIVND (reference sequence). The CDR3 covers 14 residues. Here the CDR3 reads CASSMTGGAAEAFF. In DNA, the CDR3 is TGTGCCAGTAGTATGACAGGGGGCGCGGCTGAAGCTTTCTTT.

This clone was detected only a few times. The rearrangement links TRBV2 to TRBJ1-1; D gene unclear. The germline V gene encodes CDR1 SNHLY and CDR2 FYNNEI. CDR3 length equals 14 residues. Trimming took 4 bases from V and 0 from J, leaving 9 bases between them. CDR3 bases: TGTGCCAGCAGTGCTGAGATTATGAACACTGAAGCTTTCTTT. Amino acid sequence: CASSAEIMNTEAFF.

The chain couples TRBV5-1 to TRBJ2-1, with TRBD2 matching 9 bases. This CDR3 has 14 residues. Losses at the gene ends were 5 bases for V and 6 bases for J; bases not matched to a gene: 6. Per the germline V gene, CDR1 is SGHRS and CDR2 is YFSETQ. The CDR3 DNA reads as TGCGCCAGCAGAGGTCTAGCGGGGAGCAATGAGCAGTTCTTC. It specifies CASRGLAGSNEQFF.